The T cell receptor beta chain under discussion was sequenced for a study of cytomegalovirus exposure and HLA in healthy donors. Background on the study: Earlier, approximately 110 million unique TCR beta sequences were recovered from some 200 million T cells by an analysis.

The PCR ran on 60 Vbeta and 13 Jbeta primers. Clones were read by immunoSEQ multiplex PCR, and TCRdb kept only the in-frame ones, dropping some. The sample has under 50,000 clones, over 65% seen once. Concerning this clone itself: The antigen remains undetermined.

Study results and limitations: Presence/absence analyses assumed roughly uniform sequencing depth across donors. Association of roughly 17,000 TCR beta sequences with HLA alleles was found at 0.05 false discovery rate in a later analysis.

This CDR3 region has 15 residues. With 0 bases removed from V and 8 bases from J, the gap between germline ends came to 13 bases. Germline V gene lookup returns CDR1 SGHAT and CDR2 FQDESV (reference sequence). This sequence originates from a man aged 50 to 59 in good health and CMV-seropositive. The rearrangement joins TRBV11-1 to TRBJ1-4, with D perhaps matching TRBD1 (5 bases). Input material: PBMCs. CDR3 nucleotide sequence: TGTGCCAGCAGCTTAGCGCGAAGGGGAAAGGAAAAACTGTTTTTT. Amino acids: CASSLARRGKEKLFF.